The source of this T cell receptor beta chain is a study of blood T cell repertoires in COVID-19. This clone was seen just once. Original analysis: The authors estimated nucleated cell counts from reference gene primer amplification. The protocol was immunoSEQ multiplex PCR, while the TCRdb copy is restricted to in-frame clones and leaves out a portion. V and J calls and clone size are as listed in that table; D and trimming were resolved from the DNA. The sample shows 400,000 to 500,000 clones, 70% to 90% of them seen only once. Germline values: CDR1 SGHNT, CDR2 YENEEA. Trimming removed 5 bases from V and 0 bases from J, with 20 bases in between. The CDR3 spans 19 residues.

The chain is built from TRBV11-3 and TRBJ2-6; D perhaps matches TRBD1 (5 bases). The origin of this receptor is a woman younger than 35 who had been exposed to COVID-19. The material sequenced was PBMCs or T cells enriched from blood (not recorded which). CDR3 protein: CASSVRSGFRTSGANVLTF. CDR3 nucleotide sequence: TGTGCCAGCAGCGTTCGGTCAGGGTTCAGGACCTCTGGGGCCAACGTCCTGACTTTC.